These T cell receptor beta chains were read from a single sample in a study of identical twins. TCRdb re-derived calls from the 5' RACE reads in MiXCR, one entry per CDR3 protein. Altogether some 570,000 distinct CDR3 sequences are present, about 22% being singletons, with the ten largest covering 0.48%. In addition, the sample was reused for a study of yellow fever vaccine responses in identical twins.

Sequencing was carried out using CD4+ T cells sorted from blood. All receptors derive from a woman aged 18-29 years in good health. The CDR3 runs from the conserved cysteine through the conserved F or W. The order of the fields is clone size, J gene, D gene, V gene, CDR3 DNA, CDR3 protein. The D gene is left open where the match is weak. For some rows the clone size is stated as once, few or many, or as a class when expanded; others skip it.

clone size: few; J gene: TRBJ2-7; D gene: TRBD1; V gene: TRBV27; CDR3 DNA: TGTGCCAGCAGTTTCCGGGACAGCTCCTACGAGCAGTACTTC; CDR3 protein: CASSFRDSSYEQYF
clone size: .; J gene: TRBJ1-2; D gene: .; V gene: TRBV5-1; CDR3 DNA: TGCGCCAGCAGCACAGCTAACTATGGCTACACCTTC; CDR3 protein: CASSTANYGYTF
clone size: .; J gene: TRBJ2-1; D gene: TRBD1; V gene: TRBV20-1; CDR3 DNA: TGCAGTGCTAGACAGACAGGGGGCAACTACAATGAGCAGTTCTTC; CDR3 protein: CSARQTGGNYNEQFF
clone size: .; J gene: TRBJ2-1; D gene: TRBD2; V gene: TRBV6-2/TRBV6-3; CDR3 DNA: TGTGCCAGCATACTAGCGGACAATGAGCAGTTCTTC; CDR3 protein: CASILADNEQFF
clone size: .; J gene: TRBJ1-2; D gene: TRBD1; V gene: TRBV6-1; CDR3 DNA: TGTGCCAGCAGACGGACAGGGGCCTTAGGCTACACCTTC; CDR3 protein: CASRRTGALGYTF
clone size: few; J gene: TRBJ2-3; D gene: TRBD2; V gene: TRBV5-1; CDR3 DNA: TGCGCCAGCAGCCCCGGACAGGAAGGACTAGCGGGGTCCCCAGATACGCAGTATTTT; CDR3 protein: CASSPGQEGLAGSPDTQYF
clone size: few; J gene: TRBJ2-1; D gene: .; V gene: TRBV6-5; CDR3 DNA: TGTGCCAGCAGTTACTCCACTATGTCCAGCTCCTACAATGAGCAGTTCTTC; CDR3 protein: CASSYSTMSSSYNEQFF
clone size: .; J gene: TRBJ2-7; D gene: .; V gene: TRBV19; CDR3 DNA: TGTGCCAGTAGTGGGGGGGACACTTATTACGAGCAGTACTTC; CDR3 protein: CASSGGDTYYEQYF
clone size: few; J gene: TRBJ2-3; D gene: .; V gene: TRBV20-1; CDR3 DNA: TGCAGTGCTTCGGACTCAAGAGAGGGTACGCAGTATTTT; CDR3 protein: CSASDSREGTQYF
clone size: .; J gene: TRBJ2-1; D gene: TRBD2; V gene: TRBV12-5; CDR3 DNA: TGTGCTAGTGGTTTGGTACTCCGGGGACTAGCGGGAGGGAGCTCCTACAATGAGCAGTTCTTC; CDR3 protein: CASGLVLRGLAGGSSYNEQFF
clone size: .; J gene: TRBJ2-5; D gene: TRBD1; V gene: TRBV12-3/TRBV12-4; CDR3 DNA: TGTGCCAGCAGAGGCACGGACAGGAACAAAGAGACCCAGTACTTC; CDR3 protein: CASRGTDRNKETQYF
clone size: many; J gene: TRBJ2-1; D gene: TRBD2; V gene: TRBV5-6; CDR3 DNA: TGTGCCAGCAGCTCCGGGACTAGATACAATGAGCAGTTCTTC; CDR3 protein: CASSSGTRYNEQFF
clone size: .; J gene: TRBJ2-6; D gene: .; V gene: TRBV5-1; CDR3 DNA: TGCGCCAGCAGCTTGTACACCGTCTCTGGGGCCAACGTCCTGACTTTC; CDR3 protein: CASSLYTVSGANVLTF
clone size: .; J gene: TRBJ2-1; D gene: .; V gene: TRBV6-5; CDR3 DNA: TGTGCCAGCAGTTACGGCCAGGTCAGCTCCTACAATGAGCAGTTCTTC; CDR3 protein: CASSYGQVSSYNEQFF
clone size: few; J gene: TRBJ1-2; D gene: TRBD1; V gene: TRBV5-8; CDR3 DNA: TGTGCCAGCAGCTTGGGGACAGGGGACTATGGCTACACCTTC; CDR3 protein: CASSLGTGDYGYTF
clone size: .; J gene: TRBJ2-3; D gene: .; V gene: TRBV20-1; CDR3 DNA: TGCAGTGCTAGCGGGTTCGGTTCAGATACGCAGTATTTT; CDR3 protein: CSASGFGSDTQYF
clone size: few; J gene: TRBJ2-7; D gene: .; V gene: TRBV20-1; CDR3 DNA: TGCAGTGCTAGCGGTCTATCCTACGAGCAGTACTTC; CDR3 protein: CSASGLSYEQYF
clone size: .; J gene: TRBJ2-3; D gene: .; V gene: TRBV20-1; CDR3 DNA: TGCAGTGCTAGGAGTGGGAGTACTAGCACAGATACGCAGTATTTT; CDR3 protein: CSARSGSTSTDTQYF
clone size: few; J gene: TRBJ2-5; D gene: TRBD2; V gene: TRBV5-6; CDR3 DNA: TGTGCCAGCAGAATAGCGGGAGGCCCTTCAGAGACCCAGTACTTC; CDR3 protein: CASRIAGGPSETQYF
clone size: few; J gene: TRBJ2-2; D gene: .; V gene: TRBV5-5; CDR3 DNA: TGTGCCAGCAGCTCCAGGGAGGACCCCGGTCCTAACACCGGGGAGCTGTTTTTT; CDR3 protein: CASSSREDPGPNTGELFF
clone size: few; J gene: TRBJ2-7; D gene: .; V gene: TRBV9; CDR3 DNA: TGTGCCAGCAGCGCCAATCCTTCGGGTTTAGGCGAGCAGTACTTC; CDR3 protein: CASSANPSGLGEQYF
clone size: few; J gene: TRBJ2-5; D gene: .; V gene: TRBV12-3/TRBV12-4; CDR3 DNA: TGTGCCAGCAGTTTAGGTAGCGGAAGCCAAGAGACCCAGTACTTC; CDR3 protein: CASSLGSGSQETQYF
clone size: .; J gene: TRBJ2-3; D gene: .; V gene: TRBV20-1; CDR3 DNA: TGCAGTGCTAGAGCGCAGGGAACGATTCAAAATACGCAGTATTTT; CDR3 protein: CSARAQGTIQNTQYF
clone size: .; J gene: TRBJ2-7; D gene: TRBD1; V gene: TRBV3-1; CDR3 DNA: TGTGCCACGGAAGGGGGCGCGAACGAGCAGTACTTC; CDR3 protein: CATEGGANEQYF
clone size: few; J gene: TRBJ2-7; D gene: TRBD2; V gene: TRBV6-5; CDR3 DNA: TGTGCCAGCAGTTACTTGCGGGAGAACTACGAGCAGTACTTC; CDR3 protein: CASSYLRENYEQYF
clone size: .; J gene: TRBJ2-5; D gene: TRBD2; V gene: TRBV7-2; CDR3 DNA: TGTGCCAGCAGCTTAGGGGGAGGGGCAGGGTTGTCGGAGACCCAGTACTTC; CDR3 protein: CASSLGGGAGLSETQYF
clone size: .; J gene: TRBJ2-1; D gene: TRBD2; V gene: TRBV29-1; CDR3 DNA: TGCAGCGGTAGAAGACTAGCGGGGGGGCCATACGAGCAGTTCTTC; CDR3 protein: CSGRRLAGGPYEQFF
clone size: .; J gene: TRBJ2-5; D gene: .; V gene: TRBV5-1; CDR3 DNA: TGCGCCAGCAGCTTGATCCCCGAGGTGTGGCTGACGAGGTCGGGAGAGACCCAGTACTTC; CDR3 protein: CASSLIPEVWLTRSGETQYF
clone size: .; J gene: TRBJ2-2; D gene: .; V gene: TRBV10-3; CDR3 DNA: TGTGCCATCAGTCGCGACTACACCGGGGAGCTGTTTTTT; CDR3 protein: CAISRDYTGELFF
clone size: .; J gene: TRBJ2-7; D gene: .; V gene: TRBV20-1; CDR3 DNA: TGCAGTGCTAGAGTCCGGACTCCCCCCTACGAGCAGTACTTC; CDR3 protein: CSARVRTPPYEQYF
clone size: .; J gene: TRBJ2-1; D gene: .; V gene: TRBV29-1; CDR3 DNA: TGCAGCGTTGATAAACCGGGGCAGTGGAGCTCCTACAATGAGCAGTTCTTC; CDR3 protein: CSVDKPGQWSSYNEQFF
clone size: .; J gene: TRBJ2-1; D gene: TRBD2; V gene: TRBV15; CDR3 DNA: TGTGCCACCAGCCGGACTAGCGGGGGAGCGACGAGCTCCTACAATGAGCAGTTCTTC; CDR3 protein: CATSRTSGGATSSYNEQFF
clone size: few; J gene: TRBJ1-1; D gene: .; V gene: TRBV2; CDR3 DNA: TGTGCCAGCAGTTACAGTCCCACTGAAGCTTTCTTT; CDR3 protein: CASSYSPTEAFF
clone size: .; J gene: TRBJ2-7; D gene: TRBD2; V gene: TRBV5-1; CDR3 DNA: TGCGCCAGCAGCTTGGCGGCTAGCGGGAAATACGAGCAGTACTTC; CDR3 protein: CASSLAASGKYEQYF
clone size: few; J gene: TRBJ2-2; D gene: TRBD1; V gene: TRBV10-3; CDR3 DNA: TGTGCCATCAGTTCTGGACAGGCGGCAGGGACCGGGGAGCTGTTTTTT; CDR3 protein: CAISSGQAAGTGELFF
clone size: .; J gene: TRBJ2-5; D gene: .; V gene: TRBV5-1; CDR3 DNA: TGCGCCAGCAGCTTGGCGGTGGCCCCAGAGACCCAGTACTTC; CDR3 protein: CASSLAVAPETQYF
clone size: many; J gene: TRBJ1-1; D gene: .; V gene: TRBV12-3/TRBV12-4; CDR3 DNA: TGTGCCAGCAGTTCCTCGAACACTGAAGCTTTCTTT; CDR3 protein: CASSSSNTEAFF
clone size: .; J gene: TRBJ2-1; D gene: .; V gene: TRBV12-3/TRBV12-4; CDR3 DNA: TGTGCCAGCAGTCCCCAGGGTCTGCTCGAGCAGTTCTTC; CDR3 protein: CASSPQGLLEQFF
clone size: few; J gene: TRBJ2-2; D gene: .; V gene: TRBV2; CDR3 DNA: TGTGCCAGCAGAGGGGGTAGCGGGAACACCGGGGAGCTGTTTTTT; CDR3 protein: CASRGGSGNTGELFF
clone size: few; J gene: TRBJ2-2; D gene: .; V gene: TRBV27; CDR3 DNA: TGTGCCAGCAAACCGGCGAACACCGGGGAGCTGTTTTTT; CDR3 protein: CASKPANTGELFF
clone size: .; J gene: TRBJ1-6; D gene: .; V gene: TRBV12-3/TRBV12-4; CDR3 DNA: TGTGCCAGCAGTTTAGGGGGGACTCTGAGGATATCCTATAATTCACCCCTCCACTTT; CDR3 protein: CASSLGGTLRISYNSPLHF
clone size: many; J gene: TRBJ1-1; D gene: TRBD1; V gene: TRBV25-1; CDR3 DNA: TGTGCCAGCGATCCGGGACAGCTGAACACTGAAGCTTTCTTT; CDR3 protein: CASDPGQLNTEAFF
clone size: .; J gene: TRBJ2-7; D gene: .; V gene: TRBV5-1; CDR3 DNA: TGCGCCAGCAGCTTGGTTATCACAGGGTTTTCCTACGAGCAGTACTTC; CDR3 protein: CASSLVITGFSYEQYF
clone size: .; J gene: TRBJ2-2; D gene: .; V gene: TRBV12-3/TRBV12-4; CDR3 DNA: TGTGCCAGCAGTTCTGGGGTCTTGAACACCGGGGAGCTGTTTTTT; CDR3 protein: CASSSGVLNTGELFF
clone size: few; J gene: TRBJ2-5; D gene: TRBD1; V gene: TRBV29-1; CDR3 DNA: TGCAGCGGTGGACAGGGGGCCTTGGAGACCCAGTACTTC; CDR3 protein: CSGGQGALETQYF
clone size: .; J gene: TRBJ2-5; D gene: .; V gene: TRBV3-1; CDR3 DNA: TGTGCCAGCAGCCCAGCTGTCTGGGGCCAAGAGACCCAGTACTTC; CDR3 protein: CASSPAVWGQETQYF
clone size: .; J gene: TRBJ1-2; D gene: .; V gene: TRBV5-6; CDR3 DNA: TGTGCCAGCAGCCCAGGGAAGTCCTATGGCTACACCTTC; CDR3 protein: CASSPGKSYGYTF
clone size: .; J gene: TRBJ2-6; D gene: TRBD1; V gene: TRBV5-1; CDR3 DNA: TGCGCCAGCAGCTTGGGGACAGGGGAGAGTGGGGCCAACGTCCTGACTTTC; CDR3 protein: CASSLGTGESGANVLTF
clone size: .; J gene: TRBJ1-1; D gene: .; V gene: TRBV20-1; CDR3 DNA: TGCAGTGCCAAGGACCCAAACCAAGCTTTCTTT; CDR3 protein: CSAKDPNQAFF
clone size: few; J gene: TRBJ1-1; D gene: .; V gene: TRBV4-1; CDR3 DNA: TGCGCCAGCAGCCAACGACAGGAGATCTCACCGAACACTGAAGCTTTCTTT; CDR3 protein: CASSQRQEISPNTEAFF
clone size: .; J gene: TRBJ2-2; D gene: TRBD1; V gene: TRBV7-2; CDR3 DNA: TGTGCCAGCAGCTTATGGACAGGGAACACCGGGGAGCTGTTTTTT; CDR3 protein: CASSLWTGNTGELFF
clone size: few; J gene: TRBJ1-6; D gene: TRBD1; V gene: TRBV5-1; CDR3 DNA: TGCGCCAGCAGCTTGGAGGGACAGCGTAATTCACCCCTCCACTTT; CDR3 protein: CASSLEGQRNSPLHF
clone size: .; J gene: TRBJ2-7; D gene: TRBD2; V gene: TRBV14; CDR3 DNA: TGTGCCAGCAGCGAACCTAGGACTAGCGGCTCCTACGAGCAGTACTTC; CDR3 protein: CASSEPRTSGSYEQYF
clone size: few; J gene: TRBJ2-2; D gene: TRBD2; V gene: TRBV5-1; CDR3 DNA: TGCGCCAGCAGCCCCTCGGTCGGGACTAGTGGTACCGGGGAGCTGTTTTTT; CDR3 protein: CASSPSVGTSGTGELFF
clone size: .; J gene: TRBJ2-7; D gene: .; V gene: TRBV12-3/TRBV12-4; CDR3 DNA: TGTGCCAGCAGCGAACAGCCCTACGAGCAGTACTTC; CDR3 protein: CASSEQPYEQYF